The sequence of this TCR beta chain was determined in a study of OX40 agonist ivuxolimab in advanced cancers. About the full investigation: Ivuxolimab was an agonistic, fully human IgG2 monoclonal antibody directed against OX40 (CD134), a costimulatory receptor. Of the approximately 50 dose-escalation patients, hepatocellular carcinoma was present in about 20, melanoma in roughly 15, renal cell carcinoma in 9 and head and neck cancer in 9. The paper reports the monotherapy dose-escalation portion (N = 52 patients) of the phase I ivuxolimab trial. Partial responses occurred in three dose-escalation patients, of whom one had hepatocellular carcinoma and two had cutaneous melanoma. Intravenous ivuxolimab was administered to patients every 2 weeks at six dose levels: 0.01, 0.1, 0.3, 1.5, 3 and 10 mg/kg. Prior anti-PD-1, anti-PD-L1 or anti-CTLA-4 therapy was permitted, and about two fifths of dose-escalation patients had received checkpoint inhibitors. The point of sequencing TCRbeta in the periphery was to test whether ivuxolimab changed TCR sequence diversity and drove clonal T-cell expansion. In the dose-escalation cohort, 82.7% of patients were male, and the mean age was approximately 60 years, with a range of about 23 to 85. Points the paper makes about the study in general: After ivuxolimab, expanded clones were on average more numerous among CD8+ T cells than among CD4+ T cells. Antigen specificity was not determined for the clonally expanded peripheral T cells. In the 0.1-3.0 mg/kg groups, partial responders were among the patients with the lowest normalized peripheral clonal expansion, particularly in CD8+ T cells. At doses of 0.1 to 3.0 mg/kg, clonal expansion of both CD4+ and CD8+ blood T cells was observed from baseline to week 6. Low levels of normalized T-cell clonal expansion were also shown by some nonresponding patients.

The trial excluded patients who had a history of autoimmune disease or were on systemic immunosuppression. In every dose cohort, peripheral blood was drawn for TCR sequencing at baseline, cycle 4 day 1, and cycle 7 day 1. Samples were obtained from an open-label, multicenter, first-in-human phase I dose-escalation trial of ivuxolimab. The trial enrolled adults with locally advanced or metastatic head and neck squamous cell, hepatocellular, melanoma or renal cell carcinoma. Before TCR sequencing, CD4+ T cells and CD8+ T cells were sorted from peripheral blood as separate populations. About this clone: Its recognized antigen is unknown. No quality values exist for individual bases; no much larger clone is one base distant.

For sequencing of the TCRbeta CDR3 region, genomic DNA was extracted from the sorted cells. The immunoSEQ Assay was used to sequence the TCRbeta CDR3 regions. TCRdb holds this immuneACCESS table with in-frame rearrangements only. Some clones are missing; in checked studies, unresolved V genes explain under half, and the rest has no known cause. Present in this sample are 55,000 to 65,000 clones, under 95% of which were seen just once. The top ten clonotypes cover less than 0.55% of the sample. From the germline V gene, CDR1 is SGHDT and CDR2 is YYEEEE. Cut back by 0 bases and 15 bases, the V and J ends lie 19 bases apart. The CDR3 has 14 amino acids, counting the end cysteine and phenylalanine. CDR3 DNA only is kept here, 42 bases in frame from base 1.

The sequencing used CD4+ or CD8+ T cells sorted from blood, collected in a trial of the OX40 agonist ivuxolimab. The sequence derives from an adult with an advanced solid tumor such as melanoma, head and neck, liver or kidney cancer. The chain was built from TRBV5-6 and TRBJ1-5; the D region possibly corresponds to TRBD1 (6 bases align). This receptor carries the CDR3 CASSLGGWAGERHF. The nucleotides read TGTGCCAGCAGCTTGGGAGGTTGGGCAGGGGAGAGGCATTTT.